The sequence of this TCR beta chain was determined in a study of cytomegalovirus exposure and HLA in healthy donors. Study as a whole: Clustering assigned roughly 81% of the approximately 400 genotyped donors to the Caucasian-associated ancestry cluster.

It was with 60 Vbeta and 13 Jbeta primers that the PCR ran. The table came from immunoSEQ multiplex PCR; TCRdb's copy has only in-frame clones and leaves some out. The data hold roughly 180,000 clones, with roughly 74% observed a single time. The CDR3 consists of 12 residues. Trimming cost V 5 bases and J 2 bases, with 3 bases left between them. The germline V gene encodes CDR1 MDHEN and CDR2 SYDVKM. Findings of the study overall: CMV serostatus was the only recorded immune exposure for donors. Presence/absence analyses rested on an assumption that sequencing depth was roughly uniform across donors.

As concerns this clone: Its cognate antigen is unknown. This sample includes further DNA sequences coding for the same CDR3.

The gene calls are TRBV28 and TRBJ2-2; D ambiguous. The specimen was PBMCs. This TCR came from a woman aged 40 to 50 in good health and CMV-seropositive. CDR3 sequence (DNA): TGTGCCAGCAGTCTCAACACCGGGGAGCTGTTTTTT. It is translated as CASSLNTGELFF.